This T cell receptor (beta chain) stems from a study of cytomegalovirus exposure and HLA in healthy donors. Study findings and constraints: Common viral pathogens seemed to be connected with several of the most significant clusters, according to a later analysis. Later genetic work tied a missense DCLRE1C variant to beta-chain V and J trimming. The study listed roughly 160 cytomegalovirus-associated TCR beta chains.

PCR amplification relied on 60 Vbeta primers (plus 13 Jbeta primers). Profiled with immunoSEQ multiplex PCR; TCRdb holds only in-frame clones, not every one. The sample carries roughly 140,000 clones, approximately 78% recorded once. CDR3 size: 14 residues. The ends were cut back, 3 bases at V and 3 bases at J, with 10 bases in the middle. Germline V gene sequence: CDR1 MNHEY, CDR2 SMNVEV (reference sequence). A note on this clone: Its antigen is still unknown.

V and J are TRBV27 and TRBJ2-3; TRBD1 might be the D (5 bases). The sample was PBMCs. This TCR was sampled from a woman aged 18-30 years in good health and CMV-seropositive. The CDR3 DNA reads TGTGCCAGCAGTTTCGGCAGGGTTACAGATACGCAGTATTTT. It codes for CASSFGRVTDTQYF.